This TCR beta chain is from a study of cytomegalovirus exposure and HLA in healthy donors. Study-level points and caveats: It was around 160 TCR beta chains that were listed as cytomegalovirus-associated.

The V end lost 4 bases, the J end lost 7 bases, and 17 bases lay between the germline ends. CDR1 and CDR2 from the germline V gene are SNHLY and FYNNEI. CDR3 length: 15 amino acids. TCRdb's table, derived via immunoSEQ multiplex PCR, lists solely in-frame clones and lacks some. Among 150,000 to 200,000 clones listed, 75% to 90% were seen once. A remark on this clone: Antigen unknown.

V usage is TRBV2 and J usage is TRBJ2-4; possible D gene TRBD2, 5 bases. This clonotype was obtained from a man between 18 and 35 years old in good health and CMV-seropositive. The sequenced sample was PBMCs. CDR3 in amino acids: CASSGPNLGVNIQYF. The CDR3 DNA follows: TGTGCCAGCAGTGGCCCAAACCTCGGGGTGAACATTCAGTACTTC.